Shown below are 6 T cell receptor beta chains from a single sample sequenced in a study of blood T cell repertoires in COVID-19 (dated by TCRdb to about 2020). The library was made by the immunoSEQ multiplex PCR assay. TCRdb limited this immuneACCESS table to in-frame rearrangements with V and J called. A share of clones is missing; checked studies link under half to unresolved V genes, and the rest is unexplained. Present in this sample are 200,000 to 250,000 clones, approximately 88% of which were seen just once. The ten biggest clones cover 5.5% to 8% of the sample. Sample: peripheral blood. The origin of the receptors is a man aged 60-69 years who had recovered from COVID-19.

This clone was picked up one time. The J gene is TRBJ1-1, the V gene TRBV3-1 (or the pseudogene TRBV3-2); possible D gene TRBD1, 6 bases. The CDR3 spans 16 residues. Trimming shortened V by 6 bases and J by 4 bases, and 21 bases separated the two germline ends. Germline values: CDR1 LGHDT, CDR2 YNNKEL (reference sequence). For the CDR3, the DNA is TGTGCCAGCAGGGTCATGGGGGGAGGGGGTTCCACTGAAGCTTTCTTT. Amino acids: CASRVMGGGGSTEAFF.

As concerns this clone: This same CDR3 is encoded by further DNA sequences in the sample. The chain links TRBV7-8 to TRBJ1-2, with D possibly being TRBD1 (5 bases). CDR3 length: 13 residues. V lost 5 bases and J 4 bases, leaving 11 bases between the germline ends. CDR1 is SGHVS and CDR2 is FQNEAQ in the germline V gene. In DNA, the CDR3 is TGTGCCAGCAGCCCAGACAGAGGCTATGGCTACACCTTC. This gives the protein CASSPDRGYGYTF. The full variable domain, with the rest looked up from reference TRBV7-8 and TRBJ1-2, is GAGVSQSPRYKVAKRGQDVALRCDPISGHVSLFWYQQALGQGPEFLTYFQNEAQLDKSGLPSDRFFAERPEGSVSTLKIQRTQQEDSAVYLCASSPDRGYGYTFGSGTRLTVV.

The rearrangement joins TRBV7-9 to TRBJ2-2, with TRBD2 as a possible D gene (5 bases). The CDR3 sequence is 14 residues long. CDR1 SEHNR and CDR2 FQNEAQ come from the germline V gene (reference sequence). Trimming pared 2 bases from V and 6 bases from J, leaving 10 bases between. This CDR3 is CASSLMEVAGELFF. CDR3 nucleotides: TGTGCCAGCAGCTTAATGGAGGTGGCCGGGGAGCTGTTTTTT.

A single count supports this clone. V is TRBV19 and J is TRBJ1-2, with TRBD1 matching over 11 bases. This CDR3 region has 15 residues. J gave up 7 bases and V 11 bases, and 15 bases lay outside the gene matches. Germline V gene data show CDR1 as LNHDA and CDR2 as SQIVND (reference sequence). CDR3 bases: TGTGCCGCCCGGGACAGGGGGGGCTCTCTTACTGGCTACACCTTC. Residues: CAARDRGGSLTGYTF. The full variable domain, rest sourced from reference TRBV19 and TRBJ1-2, is DGGITQSPKYLFRKEGQNVTLSCEQNLNHDAMYWYRQDPGQGLRLIYYSQIVNDFQKGDIAEGYSVSREKKESFPLTVTSAQKNPTAFYLCAARDRGGSLTGYTFGSGTRLTVV.

The chain employs TRBV6-5 and TRBJ2-1; tentatively, D is TRBD1 (6 bases). V was clipped by 1 base and J by 7 bases, with 11 bases between them. CDR1 and CDR2 from the germline V gene are MNHEY and SVGAGI. The CDR3 has 14 amino acids. The CDR3 here is CASSYLGAYNEQFF. Written as DNA, the CDR3 is TGTGCCAGCAGTTACTTGGGGGCGTATAATGAGCAGTTCTTC.

V and J are TRBV19 and TRBJ1-1, with TRBD1 matching 7 bases. The length of the CDR3 is 14 residues. Looked up from germline, CDR1 is LNHDA and CDR2 is SQIVND (reference sequence). Germline trimming cut 6 bases from V and 4 bases from J; bases unmatched to any gene: 8. For the CDR3, the DNA is TGTGCCAGTAGAGAGACAGGGTTCGTCACTGAAGCTTTCTTT. Amino acids: CASRETGFVTEAFF.